The present TCR beta chain was sequenced within a study of naive and memory T cell subsets. Germline V CDR1 and CDR2: DFQATT, SNEGSKA (reference sequence). The CDR3 extends over 16 amino acids. The junction had 15 bases not matched to a gene; V was cut back by 6 bases and J by 4 bases. Both TRBC1 and TRBC2 were covered by a beta constant-region primer of two equimolar oligonucleotides. Nested alpha and beta constant-region primers with the SP2 primer drove four PCR rounds on ligated cDNA. MiXCR was run by TCRdb on the UMI-ligation and nested PCR reads, yielding one entry per CDR3 protein. The data contain about 120,000 distinct CDR3 sequences, 35% to 40% of them singletons.

The material sequenced was central memory CD4+ T cells from blood. J is TRBJ2-3 and V is TRBV20-1, with TRBD2 identical over 8 bases. The sequence came from a human donor in good health. The CDR3 DNA is TGCAGTGCCGCGATGTCCCTTAGCGGGAAGGCAGATACGCAGTATTTT. This codes for CSAAMSLSGKADTQYF.